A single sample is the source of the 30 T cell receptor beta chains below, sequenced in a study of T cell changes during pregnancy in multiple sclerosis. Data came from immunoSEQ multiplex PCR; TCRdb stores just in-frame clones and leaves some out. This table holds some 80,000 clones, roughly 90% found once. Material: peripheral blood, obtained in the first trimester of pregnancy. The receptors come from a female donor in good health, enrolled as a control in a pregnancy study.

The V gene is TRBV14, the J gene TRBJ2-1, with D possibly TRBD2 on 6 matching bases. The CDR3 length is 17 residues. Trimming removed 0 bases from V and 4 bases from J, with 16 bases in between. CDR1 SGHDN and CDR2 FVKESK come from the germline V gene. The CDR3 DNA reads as TGTGCCAGCAGCCAAGATATAGGGCGGGACGTTTACAATGAGCAGTTCTTC. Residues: CASSQDIGRDVYNEQFF.

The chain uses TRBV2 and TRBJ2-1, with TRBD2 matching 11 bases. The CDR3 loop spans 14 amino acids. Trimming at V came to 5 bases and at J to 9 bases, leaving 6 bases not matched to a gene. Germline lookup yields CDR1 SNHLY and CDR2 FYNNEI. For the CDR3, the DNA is TGTGCCAGCAGTTTAGCGGGGGGGCCCAGTGAGCAGTTCTTC. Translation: CASSLAGGPSEQFF. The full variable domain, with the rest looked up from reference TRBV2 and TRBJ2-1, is EPEVTQTPSHQVTQMGQEVILRCVPISNHLYFYWYRQILGQKVEFLVSFYNNEISEKSEIFDDQFSVERPDGSNFTLKIRSTKLEDSAMYFCASSLAGGPSEQFFGPGTRLTVL.

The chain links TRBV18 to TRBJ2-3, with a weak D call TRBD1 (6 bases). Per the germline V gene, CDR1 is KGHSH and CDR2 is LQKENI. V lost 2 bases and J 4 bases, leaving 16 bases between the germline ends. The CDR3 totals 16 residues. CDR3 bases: TGTGCCAGCTCACCAAGGGCAGGGGATTATGCAGATACGCAGTATTTT. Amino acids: CASSPRAGDYADTQYF. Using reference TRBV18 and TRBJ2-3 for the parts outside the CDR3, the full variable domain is NAGVMQNPRHLVRRRGQEARLRCSPMKGHSHVYWYRQLPEEGLKFMVYLQKENIIDESGMPKERFSAEFPKEGPSILRIQQVVRGDSAAYFCASSPRAGDYADTQYFGPGTRLTVL.

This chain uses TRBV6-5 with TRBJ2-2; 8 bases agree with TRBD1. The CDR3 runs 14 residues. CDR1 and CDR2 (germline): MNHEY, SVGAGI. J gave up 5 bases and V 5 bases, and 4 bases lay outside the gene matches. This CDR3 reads CASSGQGATGELFF. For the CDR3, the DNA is TGTGCCAGCAGTGGGCAGGGGGCGACCGGGGAGCTGTTTTTT.

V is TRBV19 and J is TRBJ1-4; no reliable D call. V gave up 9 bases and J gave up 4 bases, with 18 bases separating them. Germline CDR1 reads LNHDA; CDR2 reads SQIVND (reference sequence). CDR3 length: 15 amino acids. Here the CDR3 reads CASSPPGSRNEKLFF. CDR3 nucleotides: TGTGCCAGCAGCCCACCCGGGTCGCGTAATGAAAAACTGTTTTTT.

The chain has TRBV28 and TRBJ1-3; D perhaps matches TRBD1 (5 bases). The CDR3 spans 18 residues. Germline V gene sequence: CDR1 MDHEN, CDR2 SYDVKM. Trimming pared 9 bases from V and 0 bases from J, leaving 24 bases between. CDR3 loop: CASATIFKGVSSGNTIYF. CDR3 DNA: TGTGCCAGTGCCACAATCTTTAAAGGGGTGAGCTCTGGAAACACCATATATTTT.

The CDR3 protein is CASSQVAAGLAGDTQYF. Written as DNA, the CDR3 is TGCGCCAGCAGCCAAGTGGCGGCGGGACTAGCGGGAGATACGCAGTATTTT. The chain joins TRBV4-1 to TRBJ2-3; 12 bases align to TRBD2. There are 17 residues in the CDR3. In germline, CDR1 is MGHRA, CDR2 YSYEKL. V lost 1 base to trimming and J lost 5 bases; unmatched junction nucleotides: 7.

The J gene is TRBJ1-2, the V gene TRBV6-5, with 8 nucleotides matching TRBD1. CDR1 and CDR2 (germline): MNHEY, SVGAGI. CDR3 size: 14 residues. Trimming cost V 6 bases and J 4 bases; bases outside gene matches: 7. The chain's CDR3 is CASSQDRAPYGYTF. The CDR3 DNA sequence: TGTGCCAGCAGCCAGGACAGGGCACCCTATGGCTACACCTTC.

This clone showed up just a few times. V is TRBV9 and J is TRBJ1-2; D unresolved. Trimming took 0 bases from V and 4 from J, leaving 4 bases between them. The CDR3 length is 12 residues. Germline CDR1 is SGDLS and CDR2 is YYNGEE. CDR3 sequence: CASSVDIYGYTF. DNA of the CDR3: TGTGCCAGCAGCGTAGACATCTATGGCTACACCTTC.

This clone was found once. For the CDR3, the DNA is TGTGCCAGCAGTGTAGGGGCAGATACGCAGTATTTT. Its protein is CASSVGADTQYF. The V gene is TRBV28, the J gene TRBJ2-3, with D possibly matching TRBD1 (5 bases). Looked up from germline, CDR1 is MDHEN and CDR2 is SYDVKM. V dropped 5 bases and J dropped 4 bases, with 7 bases sitting between them. The CDR3 is 12 amino acids.

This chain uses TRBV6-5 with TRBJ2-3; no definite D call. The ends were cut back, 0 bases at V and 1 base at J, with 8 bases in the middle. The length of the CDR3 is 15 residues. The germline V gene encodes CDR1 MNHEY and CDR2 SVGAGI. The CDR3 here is CASSYSVSGTDTQYF. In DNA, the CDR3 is TGTGCCAGCAGTTACTCGGTGAGCGGCACAGATACGCAGTATTTT.

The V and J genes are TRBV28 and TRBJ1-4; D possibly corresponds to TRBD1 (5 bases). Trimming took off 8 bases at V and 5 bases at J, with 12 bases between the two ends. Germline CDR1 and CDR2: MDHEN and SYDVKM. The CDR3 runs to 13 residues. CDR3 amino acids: CASGGFRNEKLFF. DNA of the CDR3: TGTGCCAGCGGGGGGTTCAGAAATGAAAAACTGTTTTTT.

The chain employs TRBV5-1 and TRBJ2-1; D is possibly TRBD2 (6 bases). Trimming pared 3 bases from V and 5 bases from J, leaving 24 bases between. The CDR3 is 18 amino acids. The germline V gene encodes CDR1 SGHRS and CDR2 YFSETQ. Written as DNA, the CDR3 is TGCGCCAGCAGCTCCGTCGTGGGGGAGGATCCCCTGGACAATGAGCAGTTCTTC. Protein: CASSSVVGEDPLDNEQFF.

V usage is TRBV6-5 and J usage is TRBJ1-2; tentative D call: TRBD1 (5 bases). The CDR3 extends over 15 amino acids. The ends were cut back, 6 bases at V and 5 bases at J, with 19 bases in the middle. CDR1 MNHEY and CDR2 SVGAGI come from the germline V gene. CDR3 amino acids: CASSSLGGNPYGYTF. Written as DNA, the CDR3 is TGTGCCAGCAGCTCCCTCGGGGGAAACCCTTATGGCTACACCTTC.

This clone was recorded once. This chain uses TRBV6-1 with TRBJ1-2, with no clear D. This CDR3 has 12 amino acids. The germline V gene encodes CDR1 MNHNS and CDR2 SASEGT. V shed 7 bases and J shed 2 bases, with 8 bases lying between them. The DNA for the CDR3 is TGTGCCAGCACACGGGGAAACTATGGCTACACCTTC. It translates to CASTRGNYGYTF.

The CDR3 DNA sequence: TGTGCCAGCAGCCCTGGACAGGGGCGAGGGGCTCATGGCTACACCTTC. Protein: CASSPGQGRGAHGYTF. The gene calls are TRBV7-9 and TRBJ1-2; the match to TRBD1 covers 9 bases. Per the germline V gene, CDR1 is SEHNR and CDR2 is FQNEAQ (reference sequence). The CDR3 runs to 16 residues. The V segment lost 5 bases and the J segment 6 bases; nucleotides outside the gene matches: 13.

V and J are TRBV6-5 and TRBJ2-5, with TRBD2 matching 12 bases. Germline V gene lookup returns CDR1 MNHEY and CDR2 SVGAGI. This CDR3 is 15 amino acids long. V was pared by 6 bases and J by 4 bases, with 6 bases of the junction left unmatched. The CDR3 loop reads CASSPSGRAVETQYF. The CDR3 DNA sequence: TGTGCCAGCAGCCCTAGCGGGAGGGCCGTAGAGACCCAGTACTTC.

The CDR3 spells CASSFRGTGGETQYF. The CDR3 bases are TGTGCCAGCAGTTTCCGTGGGACAGGGGGAGAGACCCAGTACTTC. V is TRBV28 and J is TRBJ2-5, with TRBD1 identical over 11 bases. Trimming at V came to 3 bases and at J to 4 bases, leaving 4 bases not matched to a gene. Germline V gene data show CDR1 as MDHEN and CDR2 as SYDVKM. The CDR3 loop spans 15 amino acids.

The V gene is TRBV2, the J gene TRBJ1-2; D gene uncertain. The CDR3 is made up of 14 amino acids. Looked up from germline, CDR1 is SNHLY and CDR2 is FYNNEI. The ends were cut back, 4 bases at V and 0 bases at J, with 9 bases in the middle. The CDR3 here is CASSAYRANYGYTF. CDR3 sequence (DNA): TGTGCCAGCAGTGCCTACAGAGCTAACTATGGCTACACCTTC. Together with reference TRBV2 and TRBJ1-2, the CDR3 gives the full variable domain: EPEVTQTPSHQVTQMGQEVILRCVPISNHLYFYWYRQILGQKVEFLVSFYNNEISEKSEIFDDQFSVERPDGSNFTLKIRSTKLEDSAMYFCASSAYRANYGYTFGSGTRLTVV.

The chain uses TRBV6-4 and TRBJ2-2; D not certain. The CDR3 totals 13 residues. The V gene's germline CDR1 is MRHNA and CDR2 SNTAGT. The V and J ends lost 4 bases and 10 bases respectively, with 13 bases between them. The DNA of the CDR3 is TGTGCCAGCAGTGTATCAATCAGATCGGAGCTGTTTTTT. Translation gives CASSVSIRSELFF.

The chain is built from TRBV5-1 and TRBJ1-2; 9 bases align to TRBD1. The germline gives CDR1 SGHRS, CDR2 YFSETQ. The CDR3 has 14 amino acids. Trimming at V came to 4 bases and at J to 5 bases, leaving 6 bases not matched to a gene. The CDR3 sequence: CASSPGQGRYGYTF. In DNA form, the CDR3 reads TGCGCCAGCAGCCCGGGACAGGGCCGATATGGCTACACCTTC.

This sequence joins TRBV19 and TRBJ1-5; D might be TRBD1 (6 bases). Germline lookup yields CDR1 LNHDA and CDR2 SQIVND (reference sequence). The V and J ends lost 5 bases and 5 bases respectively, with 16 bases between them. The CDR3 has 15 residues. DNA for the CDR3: TGTGCCAGTAGTGCAAGCAGGGGTTCCTATCAGCCCCAGCATTTT. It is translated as CASSASRGSYQPQHF.

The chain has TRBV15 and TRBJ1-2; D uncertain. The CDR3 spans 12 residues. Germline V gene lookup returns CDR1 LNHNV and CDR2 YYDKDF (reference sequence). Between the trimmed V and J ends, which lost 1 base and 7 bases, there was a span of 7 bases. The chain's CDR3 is CATSRARSGYTF. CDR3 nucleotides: TGTGCCACCAGCAGAGCCCGCAGTGGCTACACCTTC.

CDR3 nucleotide sequence: TGTGCCAGCAGCCTTTCTACAGGGGCCAAATCACCCCTCCACTTT. Its protein product is CASSLSTGAKSPLHF. The gene calls are TRBV7-9 and TRBJ1-6; 7 bases match TRBD1. V lost 5 bases and J lost 10; bases outside the gene matches: 11. Germline V gene data show CDR1 as SEHNR and CDR2 as FQNEAQ (reference sequence). CDR3 length: 15 residues.

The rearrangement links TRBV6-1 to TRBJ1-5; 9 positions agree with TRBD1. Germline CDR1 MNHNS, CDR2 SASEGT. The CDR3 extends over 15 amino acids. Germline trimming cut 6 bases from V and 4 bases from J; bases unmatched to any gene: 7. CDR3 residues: CASSPPGTGNQPQHF. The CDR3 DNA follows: TGTGCCAGCAGCCCCCCCGGGACAGGGAATCAGCCCCAGCATTTT.

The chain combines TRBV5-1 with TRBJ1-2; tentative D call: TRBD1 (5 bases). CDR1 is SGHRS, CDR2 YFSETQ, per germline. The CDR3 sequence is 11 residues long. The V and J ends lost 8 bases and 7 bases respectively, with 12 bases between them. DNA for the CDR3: TGCGCCAGTTACCAGGGTCTTGGCTACACCTTC. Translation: CASYQGLGYTF.

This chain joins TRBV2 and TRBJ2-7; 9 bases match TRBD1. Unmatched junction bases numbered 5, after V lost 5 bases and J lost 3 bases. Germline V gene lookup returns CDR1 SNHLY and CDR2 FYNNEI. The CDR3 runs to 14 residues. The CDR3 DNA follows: TGTGCCAGCAGTCCTATGGGACAGGGCTACGAGCAGTACTTC. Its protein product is CASSPMGQGYEQYF.

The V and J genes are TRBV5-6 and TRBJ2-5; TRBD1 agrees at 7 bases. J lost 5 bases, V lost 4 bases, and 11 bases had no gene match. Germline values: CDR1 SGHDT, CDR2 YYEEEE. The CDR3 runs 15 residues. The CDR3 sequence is CASSLRQGLRETQYF. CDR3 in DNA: TGTGCCAGCAGCCTGCGACAGGGCCTCAGGGAGACCCAGTACTTC. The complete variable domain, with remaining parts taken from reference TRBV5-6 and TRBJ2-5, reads DAGVTQSPTHLIKTRGQQVTLRCSPKSGHDTVSWYQQALGQGPQFIFQYYEEEERQRGNFPDRFSGHQFPNYSSELNVNALLLGDSALYLCASSLRQGLRETQYFGPGTRLLVL.

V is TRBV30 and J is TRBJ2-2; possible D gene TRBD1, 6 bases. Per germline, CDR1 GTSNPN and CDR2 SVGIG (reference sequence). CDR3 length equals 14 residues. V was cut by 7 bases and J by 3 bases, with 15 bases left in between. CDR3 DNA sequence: TGTGCCTCATTTAAAGGGGGAGACACCGGGGAGCTGTTTTTT. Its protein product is CASFKGGDTGELFF.

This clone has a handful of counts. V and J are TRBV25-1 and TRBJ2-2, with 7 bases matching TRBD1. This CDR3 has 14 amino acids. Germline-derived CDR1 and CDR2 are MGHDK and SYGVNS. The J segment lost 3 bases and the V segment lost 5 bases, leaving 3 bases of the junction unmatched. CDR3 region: CASSPDRDTGELFF. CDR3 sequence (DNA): TGTGCCAGCAGTCCCGACAGGGACACCGGGGAGCTGTTTTTT.